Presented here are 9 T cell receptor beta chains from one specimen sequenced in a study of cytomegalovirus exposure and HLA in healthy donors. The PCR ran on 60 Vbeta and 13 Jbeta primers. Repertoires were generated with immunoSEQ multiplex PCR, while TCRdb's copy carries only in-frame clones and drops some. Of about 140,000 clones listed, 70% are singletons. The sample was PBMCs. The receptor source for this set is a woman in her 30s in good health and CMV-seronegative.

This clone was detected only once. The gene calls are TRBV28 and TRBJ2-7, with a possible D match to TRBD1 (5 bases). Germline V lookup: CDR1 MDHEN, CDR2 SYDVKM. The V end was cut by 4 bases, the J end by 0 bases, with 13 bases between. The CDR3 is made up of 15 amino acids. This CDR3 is CASSSETASSYEQYF. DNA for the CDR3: TGTGCCAGCAGTTCCGAGACAGCGAGCTCCTACGAGCAGTACTTC.

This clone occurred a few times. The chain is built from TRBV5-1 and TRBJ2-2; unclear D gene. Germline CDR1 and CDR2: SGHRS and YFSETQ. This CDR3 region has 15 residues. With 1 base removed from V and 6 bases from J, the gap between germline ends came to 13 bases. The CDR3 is CASSLQVLAPGELFF. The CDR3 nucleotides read TGCGCCAGCAGCTTGCAGGTTCTCGCTCCCGGGGAGCTGTTTTTT.

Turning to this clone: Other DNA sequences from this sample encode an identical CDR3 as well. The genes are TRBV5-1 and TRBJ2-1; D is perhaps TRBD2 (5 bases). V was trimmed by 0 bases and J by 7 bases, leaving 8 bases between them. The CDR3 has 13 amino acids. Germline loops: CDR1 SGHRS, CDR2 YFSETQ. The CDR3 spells CASSLGGLNEQFF. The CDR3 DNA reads TGCGCCAGCAGCTTGGGAGGGCTGAATGAGCAGTTCTTC.

CDR3 region: CASSIAGITGELFF. The CDR3 bases are TGTGCCAGTAGTATTGCGGGGATCACCGGGGAGCTGTTTTTT. This sequence joins TRBV19 and TRBJ2-2, with a weak D call TRBD2 (6 bases). The ends were cut back, 3 bases at V and 4 bases at J, with 9 bases in the middle. This CDR3 contains 14 residues. Germline loops: CDR1 LNHDA, CDR2 SQIVND (reference sequence).

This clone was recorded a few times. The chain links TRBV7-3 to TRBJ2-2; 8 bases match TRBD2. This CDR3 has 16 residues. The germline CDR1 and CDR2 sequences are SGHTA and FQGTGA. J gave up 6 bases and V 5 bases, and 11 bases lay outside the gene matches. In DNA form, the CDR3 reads TGTGCCAGCAGCGAAGCGGGGGTGCTTACTCCCGGGGAGCTGTTTTTT. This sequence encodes CASSEAGVLTPGELFF.

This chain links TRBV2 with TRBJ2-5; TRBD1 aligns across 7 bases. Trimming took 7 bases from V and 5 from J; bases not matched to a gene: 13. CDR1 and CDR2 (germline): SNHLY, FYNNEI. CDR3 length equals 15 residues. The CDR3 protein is CASTSRRQTGETQYF. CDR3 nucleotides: TGTGCCAGCACTTCCCGTAGGCAGACAGGGGAGACCCAGTACTTC. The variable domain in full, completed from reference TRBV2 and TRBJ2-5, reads EPEVTQTPSHQVTQMGQEVILRCVPISNHLYFYWYRQILGQKVEFLVSFYNNEISEKSEIFDDQFSVERPDGSNFTLKIRSTKLEDSAMYFCASTSRRQTGETQYFGPGTRLLVL.

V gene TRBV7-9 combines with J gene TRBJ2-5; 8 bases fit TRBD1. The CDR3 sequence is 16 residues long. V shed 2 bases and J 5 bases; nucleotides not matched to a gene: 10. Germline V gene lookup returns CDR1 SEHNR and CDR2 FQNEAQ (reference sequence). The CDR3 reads CASSLRRTGQRETQYF. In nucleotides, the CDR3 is TGTGCCAGCAGCTTAAGGCGGACAGGGCAGAGGGAGACCCAGTACTTC. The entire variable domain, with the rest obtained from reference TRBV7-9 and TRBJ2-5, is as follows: DTGVSQNPRHKITKRGQNVTFRCDPISEHNRLYWYRQTLGQGPEFLTYFQNEAQLEKSRLLSDRFSAERPKGSFSTLEIQRTEQGDSAMYLCASSLRRTGQRETQYFGPGTRLLVL.

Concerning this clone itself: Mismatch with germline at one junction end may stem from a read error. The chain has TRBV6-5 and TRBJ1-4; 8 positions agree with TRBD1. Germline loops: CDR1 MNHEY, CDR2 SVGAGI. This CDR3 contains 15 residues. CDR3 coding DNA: TGTGCCAGCAGTCCCCAGGGGGCCGGTAATGAAAAACTGCTTTTT. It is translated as CASSPQGAGNEKLLF.

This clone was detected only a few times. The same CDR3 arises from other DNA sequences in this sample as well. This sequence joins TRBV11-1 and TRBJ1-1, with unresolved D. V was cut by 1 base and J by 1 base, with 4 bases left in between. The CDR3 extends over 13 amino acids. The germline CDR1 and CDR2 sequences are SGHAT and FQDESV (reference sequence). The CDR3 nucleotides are TGTGCCAGCAGCTTAGGAGAGAACACTGAAGCTTTCTTT. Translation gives CASSLGENTEAFF.